What follows are 17 T cell receptor beta chains derived from one specimen sequenced in a study of CD8 T cells in Susac syndrome. RNA, at about 0.45 to 1 ug, was reverse transcribed with random hexamers. TCRdb reprocessed the immunoSEQ multiplex PCR reads via MiXCR and lists one record per CDR3 protein. Here the sample spans roughly 120,000 distinct CDR3 sequences, about 94% being singletons. The sequencing sample was made of CD4+ T cells from PBMCs. These receptors all stem from a human donor with multiple sclerosis.

V gene TRBV23-1 combines with J gene TRBJ2-3; TRBD1 or TRBD2 may be the D gene (5 bases each). TRBV23-1 is recorded as an ORF, its role being uncertain. V lost 0 bases to trimming and J lost 3 bases, with 19 bases between them. The CDR3 totals 18 residues. Here the CDR3 DNA reads TGCGCCAGCAGTCAATCGAGGGGTTTCTGGTGGGGGACAGATACGCAGTATTTT. This gives the protein CASSQSRGFWWGTDTQYF.

V is TRBV3-1 and J is TRBJ2-7; 12 nucleotides align to TRBD1. This CDR3 has 16 residues. Germline V gene lookup returns CDR1 LGHDT and CDR2 YNNKEL (reference sequence). V shed 4 bases, J shed 5 bases, and the junction held 9 bases outside the gene matches. DNA of the CDR3: TGTGCCAGCAGCCCGACGCCGGGACAGGGGGCGCACGAGCAGTACTTC. Its protein is CASSPTPGQGAHEQYF.

V usage is TRBV29-1 and J usage is TRBJ1-2; TRBD1 is a possible D gene (6 bases). Per germline, CDR1 SQVTM and CDR2 ANQGSEA. Trimming pared 2 bases from V and 4 bases from J, leaving 14 bases between. The CDR3 contains 14 residues. The CDR3 loop reads CSVEPKGGLYGYTF. The CDR3 nucleotides read TGCAGCGTTGAACCAAAGGGGGGCCTCTATGGCTACACCTTC.

V usage is TRBV4-2 and J usage is TRBJ2-7; 7 bases are a match to TRBD1. In germline, CDR1 is LGHNA, CDR2 YNFKEQ. The CDR3 contains 14 residues. V gave up 0 bases and J gave up 6 bases; unmatched junction bases: 5. The CDR3 coding sequence is TGTGCCAGCAGCCAAGATACAGGGGATCGCGAGCAGTACTTC. This encodes CASSQDTGDREQYF.

Points on this clonotype: Compared with germline, one end of the junction differs, possibly owing to a read error. J is TRBJ2-1 and V is TRBV12-5; unclear D gene. CDR1 and CDR2 (germline): LGHNT, FRNRAP. This CDR3 has 11 amino acids. The CDR3 is CASGLGYEQFF. CDR3 nucleotide sequence: TGTGCTAGTGGCTTGGGGTATGAGCAGTTCTTC.

This clonotype was detected only once. This chain links TRBV6-4 with TRBJ1-2, with 7 bases fitting TRBD1. V shed 6 bases, J shed 5 bases, and the junction held 12 bases outside the gene matches. CDR3 length: 15 residues. Looked up from germline, CDR1 is MRHNA and CDR2 is SNTAGT. The CDR3 region is CASSQPGQILYGYTF. DNA of the CDR3: TGTGCCAGCAGCCAACCGGGACAGATTCTTTATGGCTACACCTTC.

The V gene is TRBV20-1, the J gene TRBJ2-3; D is possibly TRBD2 (7 bases). The CDR3 runs 14 residues. V was shortened by 6 bases and J by 6 bases, with 19 bases between the two germline ends. Germline values: CDR1 DFQATT, CDR2 SNEGSKA (reference sequence). The CDR3 DNA sequence: TGCAGTGCCCCCCGGGGGGCCGGGCCTGATACGCAGTATTTT. Its protein is CSAPRGAGPDTQYF.

J is TRBJ1-1 and V is TRBV5-4; possibly TRBD1 for D (5 bases). V lost 0 bases and J lost 4, with 13 bases in between. The CDR3 length is 15 residues. Germline values: CDR1 SGHNT, CDR2 YYREEE (reference sequence). The CDR3 loop is CASSLARAAGTEAFF. CDR3 bases: TGTGCCAGCAGCTTGGCCAGGGCGGCTGGCACTGAAGCTTTCTTT.

This chain uses TRBV5-1 with TRBJ2-3, with D unclear. The CDR3 has 12 residues. The germline gives CDR1 SGHRS, CDR2 YFSETQ. Trimming pared 7 bases from V and 0 bases from J, leaving 6 bases between. CDR3 coding DNA: TGCGCCAGCGGTAGTAGCACAGATACGCAGTATTTT. Translating gives CASGSSTDTQYF.

The rearrangement uses TRBV5-6 and TRBJ1-6; D unclear. Germline CDR1 reads SGHDT; CDR2 reads YYEEEE. This CDR3 contains 14 residues. The V and J ends lost 3 bases and 7 bases respectively, with 11 bases between them. The CDR3 nucleotides read TGTGCCAGCAGCTCCGGGTCCCGAAATTCACCCCTCCACTTT. Amino acid sequence: CASSSGSRNSPLHF.

The chain links TRBV3-1 to TRBJ1-4, with 9 bases identical to TRBD1. CDR3 length: 14 residues. Losses at the gene ends were 4 bases for V and 10 bases for J; bases not matched to a gene: 7. Germline CDR1 reads LGHDT; CDR2 reads YNNKEL (reference sequence). Here the CDR3 reads CASSPGQGSAKLFF. The CDR3 DNA reads TGTGCCAGCAGCCCCGGACAGGGGAGTGCAAAACTGTTTTTT.

The chain combines TRBV20-1 with TRBJ1-5, with TRBD1 matching over 11 bases. Germline trimming cut 6 bases from V and 3 bases from J; bases unmatched to any gene: 10. The germline CDR1 and CDR2 sequences are DFQATT and SNEGSKA (reference sequence). The CDR3 contains 16 residues. The CDR3 protein is CSASRTGGAVNQPQHF. CDR3 nucleotides: TGCAGTGCAAGCAGGACAGGGGGCGCAGTCAATCAGCCCCAGCATTTT.

This clonotype was seen only once. This chain connects TRBV28 to TRBJ2-6; D may be TRBD2 (5 bases). The CDR3 has 16 residues. The V end lost 3 bases, the J end lost 0 bases, and 9 bases lay between the germline ends. Germline V gene sequence: CDR1 MDHEN, CDR2 SYDVKM. The CDR3 is CASSLFAGSGANVLTF. The CDR3 coding sequence is TGTGCCAGCAGTTTGTTCGCGGGCTCTGGGGCCAACGTCCTGACTTTC.

The genes are TRBV30 and TRBJ2-7, with 7 bases fitting TRBD1. Looked up from germline, CDR1 is GTSNPN and CDR2 is SVGIG (reference sequence). The CDR3 is made up of 11 amino acids. The J segment lost 4 bases and the V segment lost 5 bases, leaving 2 bases of the junction unmatched. The CDR3 here is CAWETGYEQYF. For the CDR3, the DNA is TGTGCCTGGGAGACAGGGTACGAGCAGTACTTC. The variable domain in full, with the rest retrieved from reference TRBV30 and TRBJ2-7, is SQTIHQWPATLVQPVGSPLSLECTVEGTSNPNLYWYRQAAGRGLQLLFYSVGIGQISSEVPQNLSASRPQDRQFILSSKKLLLSDSGFYLCAWETGYEQYFGPGTRLTVT.

The chain couples TRBV13 to TRBJ2-5; possibly TRBD1 or TRBD2 for D (5 bases each). With 5 bases removed from V and 1 base from J, the gap between germline ends came to 11 bases. The CDR3 spans 14 residues. Per germline, CDR1 PRHDT and CDR2 FYEKMQ (reference sequence). CDR3 in amino acids: CASSPGTVQETQYF. In nucleotides, the CDR3 is TGTGCCAGCAGCCCCGGGACGGTCCAAGAGACCCAGTACTTC.

CDR3 nucleotide sequence: TGTGCCTGGAGTTATACAGGGTTCAATTCACCCCTCCACTTT. It encodes CAWSYTGFNSPLHF. The chain joins TRBV30 to TRBJ1-6, with a weak D call TRBD1 (6 bases). Per germline, CDR1 GTSNPN and CDR2 SVGIG (reference sequence). The CDR3 covers 14 residues. V gave up 2 bases and J gave up 7 bases, with 12 bases separating them.

The rearrangement joins TRBV2 to TRBJ2-2, with 7 positions matching TRBD1. The CDR3 extends over 14 amino acids. Germline V gene data show CDR1 as SNHLY and CDR2 as FYNNEI. V gave up 11 bases and J gave up 4 bases; unmatched junction bases: 10. CDR3 DNA sequence: TGTGCCGACCGTAGGGGGCCGGGCACCGGGGAGCTGTTTTTT. This codes for CADRRGPGTGELFF.